This entry features one T cell receptor beta chain sequence. This clone was recorded only once. The antigen it recognizes is unknown. Base qualities are not provided; no much larger clone lies one nucleotide away. Whole blood was collected in K2EDTA tubes by collaborating institutions according to the institutions' own protocols. For TCRbeta analysis, collaborator samples were shipped as frozen whole blood, as isolated PBMCs, or as DNA extracted from either sample type. Spanning cysteine to phenylalanine, the CDR3 consists of 13 amino acids. Only CDR3 DNA is held: 39 bases, read in frame from base 1. V loses 2 bases of germline sequence and J loses 4 bases, and the interval between the two ends is 6 bases. In the germline V gene, CDR1 corresponds to SGHTA and CDR2 to FQGTGA. The data belong to a study of blood T cell repertoires in COVID-19 (dated by TCRdb to about 2020). Some background on the complete study: The collaborator samples originated in the United States, Italy and Spain and spanned the acute and convalescent phases of COVID-19. Samples came from the ongoing ImmuneRACE study (first 160 participants) plus 1,254 subjects from 6 global collaborators. The sample metadata nearly always contained a de-identified subject ID, COVID-19 status, age in years and sex. Subjects who had been exposed to COVID-19, were actively infected with it, or had recovered from it provided the deeply sampled blood TCRbeta repertoires that made up the dataset. The repertoires were released in a freely available public database meant as a resource for research on the immune response to SARS-CoV-2. Where available, HLA class I and class II types were taken from metadata supplied by the sample provider and were not determined by assay-based typing. The prospective study material was composed of cDNA or gDNA derived from T cells, B-cell-depleted T cells, or PBMCs.

The investigation overall reported the following: The amount of clinical and demographic metadata varied by source and participant and was provided uncurated.

TCRbeta CDR3 regions were amplified from genomic DNA using the immunoSEQ Assay, a bias-controlled multiplex PCR. The source study handled its data this way. Within the assay, amplification of reference gene primers was used to estimate how many nucleated cells each sample contained. To quantify the absolute abundance of each unique TCRbeta CDR3 rearrangement, sequence reads were collapsed and filtered. For each sample, productive Simpson clonality was calculated by taking the square root of Simpson's diversity index across productive rearrangements. TCRdb's version of the immuneACCESS table is confined to in-frame rearrangements and falls short of the full clone set. An unresolved V gene accounts for under half of the shortfall where checked; the remainder is of unknown origin. V and J calls and clone size follow that table, whereas D and trimming were derived from the DNA. This sample holds roughly 93,000 clones; about 90% were observed only once. Around 1% of the sample comes from the top ten.

The sample was peripheral blood. The rearranged segments are TRBV7-3 and TRBJ1-5, with no confident D gene call. This clonotype was obtained from a human donor in a cohort sampled during active COVID-19. DNA sequence: TGTGCCAGCAGCTTAGGGCCGAATCAGCCCCAGCATTTT. This gives the protein CASSLGPNQPQHF.